What follows are 20 T cell receptor beta chains derived from one specimen sequenced in a study of blood T cell repertoires in COVID-19. Assay: immunoSEQ multiplex PCR; the TCRdb copy retains only in-frame clones and omits some. This table holds 300,000 to 350,000 clones, 87% found once. The material sequenced was peripheral blood. These receptors were collected from a man between 25 and 39 years old with COVID-19, enrolled during active disease.

The chain is built from TRBV7-2 and TRBJ2-7, with 8 bases identical to TRBD2. CDR1 is SGHTA and CDR2 is FQGNSA in the germline V gene. Unmatched junction bases numbered 5, after V lost 2 bases and J lost 2 bases. This CDR3 is 15 amino acids long. This chain's CDR3 is CASSLRDGGAYEQYF. The CDR3 bases are TGTGCCAGCAGCTTACGGGACGGGGGGGCCTACGAGCAGTACTTC.

The CDR3 region has the DNA TGTGCCAGCTCACCACCGGGACAGTACTACAATGAGCAGTTCTTC. Its protein product is CASSPPGQYYNEQFF. This rearrangement joins TRBV18 to TRBJ2-1; the match to TRBD1 covers 7 bases. The germline CDR1 and CDR2 sequences are KGHSH and LQKENI. Trimming removed 0 bases from V and 3 bases from J; junction bases left unmatched: 2. The CDR3 spans 15 residues.

CDR3 bases: TGTGCCATCAGTGAGAACAGAAAAAACATTCAGTACTTC. Its protein product is CAISENRKNIQYF. This sequence joins TRBV10-3 and TRBJ2-4; the D is unclear. Germline V gives CDR1 ENHRY, CDR2 SYGVKD. V was shortened by 2 bases and J by 4 bases, with 6 bases between the two germline ends. The CDR3 covers 13 residues.

This rearrangement joins TRBV14 to TRBJ2-2, with a tentative D call TRBD1 (5 bases). Trimming stripped 0 bases from V and 0 bases from J, with 8 bases between. Looked up from germline, CDR1 is SGHDN and CDR2 is FVKESK. The CDR3 has 16 residues. This CDR3 is CASSQDGRANTGELFF. CDR3 nucleotides: TGTGCCAGCAGCCAAGATGGCAGGGCGAACACCGGGGAGCTGTTTTTT.

CDR3 amino acids: CASSSTGHRGYGYTF. The DNA of the CDR3 is TGTGCCAGTAGCTCCACGGGGCACAGGGGGTATGGCTACACCTTC. The rearrangement joins TRBV19 to TRBJ1-2; 8 positions agree with TRBD1. The CDR3 covers 15 residues. Trimming took 6 bases from V and 5 from J; bases not matched to a gene: 11. Germline assignment: CDR1 LNHDA and CDR2 SQIVND (reference sequence). Full variable domain (outside the CDR3, taken from reference TRBV19 and TRBJ1-2): DGGITQSPKYLFRKEGQNVTLSCEQNLNHDAMYWYRQDPGQGLRLIYYSQIVNDFQKGDIAEGYSVSREKKESFPLTVTSAQKNPTAFYLCASSSTGHRGYGYTFGSGTRLTVV.

Here the CDR3 reads CASSRWGGRNEKLFF. CDR3 in DNA: TGTGCCAGCAGCCGATGGGGGGGGCGAAATGAAAAACTGTTTTTT. The gene calls are TRBV2 and TRBJ1-4, with D perhaps matching TRBD1 (6 bases). Trimming cost V 6 bases and J 5 bases, with 16 bases left between them. CDR3 length: 15 residues. Germline lookup yields CDR1 SNHLY and CDR2 FYNNEI.

The rearrangement uses TRBV9 and TRBJ1-5; 9 bases map to TRBD1. CDR1 is SGDLS, CDR2 YYNGEE, per germline. This CDR3 is 15 amino acids long. The V gene end was trimmed by 4 bases and the J gene end by 7 bases; junction bases not matched to a gene: 9. CDR3 loop: CASSLTGTGRQPQHF. In DNA form, the CDR3 reads TGTGCCAGCAGCTTGACCGGGACAGGGAGGCAGCCCCAGCATTTT.

V is TRBV15 and J is TRBJ2-1, with TRBD2 identical over 14 bases. The germline gives CDR1 LNHNV, CDR2 YYDKDF (reference sequence). V lost 4 bases to trimming and J lost 7 bases; unmatched junction nucleotides: 6. The CDR3 is 16 residues long. CDR3 in DNA: TGTGCCACCAGCAAAGGACTAGCGGGGGGTGGGAATGAGCAGTTCTTC. Encoded protein: CATSKGLAGGGNEQFF.

This clone has just a few counts. The chain joins TRBV19 to TRBJ2-7; tentatively, D is TRBD2 (7 bases). The germline V gene encodes CDR1 LNHDA and CDR2 SQIVND (reference sequence). Trimming removed 5 bases at V and 0 bases at J, with 14 bases between. The CDR3 runs 15 residues. The CDR3 region is CASSSAGEGSYEQYF. CDR3 DNA: TGTGCCAGTAGTTCCGCAGGGGAGGGCTCCTACGAGCAGTACTTC.

This chain links TRBV16 with TRBJ2-7, with D perhaps TRBD1 (6 bases). The V gene's germline CDR1 is KGHSY and CDR2 FQNENV. Trimming removed 3 bases at V and 2 bases at J, with 17 bases between. CDR3 size: 16 residues. The CDR3 coding sequence is TGTGCCAGCAGCCAGGGGACACCAATCAATGCCTACGAGCAGTACTTC. Translated: CASSQGTPINAYEQYF.

The rearrangement joins TRBV7-9 to TRBJ1-5; 12 bases match TRBD1. CDR1 is SEHNR, CDR2 FQNEAQ, per germline (reference sequence). CDR3 length equals 16 residues. V lost 5 bases, J lost 7 bases, and 9 bases stayed unmatched. The DNA of the CDR3 is TGTGCCAGCAGCACCTCGGGACAGGGGGCGGAACAGCCCCAGCATTTT. It yields the protein CASSTSGQGAEQPQHF.

V usage is TRBV29-1 and J usage is TRBJ1-2; possible D gene TRBD1, 5 bases. This CDR3 region has 13 residues. Trimming pared 0 bases from V and 4 bases from J, leaving 9 bases between. The V gene's germline CDR1 is SQVTM and CDR2 ANQGSEA. Here the CDR3 reads CSVEERGGYGYTF. The CDR3 nucleotides are TGCAGCGTTGAAGAAAGGGGTGGCTATGGCTACACCTTC.

The CDR3 reads CGSGTGGLIGGYTF. Here the CDR3 DNA reads TGTGGGTCCGGGACAGGGGGCCTTATCGGAGGCTACACCTTC. The chain uses TRBV28 and TRBJ1-2, with 12 bases lining up with TRBD1. The CDR3 runs to 14 residues. CDR1 and CDR2 from the germline V gene are MDHEN and SYDVKM.

The rearrangement links TRBV18 to TRBJ1-1, with no clear D. V gave up 2 bases and J gave up 5 bases, with 9 bases separating them. CDR3 length: 13 amino acids. Germline CDR1 reads KGHSH; CDR2 reads LQKENI. The CDR3 reads CASSPSTQTEAFF. As DNA, the CDR3 is TGTGCCAGCTCACCAAGCACACAGACTGAAGCTTTCTTT.

The genes are TRBV11-2 and TRBJ1-3, with D unclear. Trimming took off 2 bases at V and 3 bases at J, with 8 bases between the two ends. The germline CDR1 and CDR2 sequences are SGHAT and FQNNGV. The length of the CDR3 is 14 residues. The CDR3 DNA is TGTGCCAGCAGCTTAACTTCGATTGGAAACACCATATATTTT. As protein: CASSLTSIGNTIYF.

This chain links TRBV5-1 with TRBJ1-2; no clear D. The CDR3 consists of 13 residues. Trimming stripped 5 bases from V and 6 bases from J, with 14 bases between. Germline loops: CDR1 SGHRS, CDR2 YFSETQ. CDR3 nucleotide sequence: TGCGCCAGCAGACTCATGCGGCAAGATGGCTACACCTTC. Protein sequence: CASRLMRQDGYTF.

The J gene is TRBJ2-3, the V gene TRBV19; 10 bases agree with TRBD1. V gave up 5 bases and J gave up 5 bases; unmatched junction bases: 10. CDR3 length: 16 amino acids. Germline V gene lookup returns CDR1 LNHDA and CDR2 SQIVND (reference sequence). CDR3: CASSLPGQGRRDTQYF. CDR3 nucleotide sequence: TGTGCCAGTAGTCTCCCGGGACAGGGGCGAAGAGATACGCAGTATTTT. Using reference TRBV19 and TRBJ2-3 for the parts outside the CDR3, the full variable domain is DGGITQSPKYLFRKEGQNVTLSCEQNLNHDAMYWYRQDPGQGLRLIYYSQIVNDFQKGDIAEGYSVSREKKESFPLTVTSAQKNPTAFYLCASSLPGQGRRDTQYFGPGTRLTVL.

CDR3 in amino acids: CASRLSGDTQYF. CDR3 bases: TGTGCCAGTCGATTATCAGGAGATACGCAGTATTTT. The chain couples TRBV19 to TRBJ2-3; no reliable D call. V gave up 8 bases and J gave up 5 bases, with 11 bases separating them. In germline, CDR1 is LNHDA, CDR2 SQIVND (reference sequence). The CDR3 loop spans 12 amino acids.

The genes are TRBV6-5 and TRBJ1-1, with D perhaps matching TRBD1 (6 bases). The CDR3 spans 15 residues. V lost 0 bases and J lost 6, with 14 bases in between. The germline gives CDR1 MNHEY, CDR2 SVGAGI. CDR3 sequence (DNA): TGTGCCAGCAGTTACTCGAGTATAGGGGGTTCTGAAGCTTTCTTT. This translates into CASSYSSIGGSEAFF.

This chain connects TRBV7-2 to TRBJ2-5, with 8 positions matching TRBD1. V was pared by 4 bases and J by 5 bases, with 12 bases of the junction left unmatched. The CDR3 length is 16 residues. Germline V gene sequence: CDR1 SGHTA, CDR2 FQGNSA. CDR3 in DNA: TGTGCCAGCAGCTCATTCCAGGGGGCGAGTTGGGAGACCCAGTACTTC. Translated: CASSSFQGASWETQYF.